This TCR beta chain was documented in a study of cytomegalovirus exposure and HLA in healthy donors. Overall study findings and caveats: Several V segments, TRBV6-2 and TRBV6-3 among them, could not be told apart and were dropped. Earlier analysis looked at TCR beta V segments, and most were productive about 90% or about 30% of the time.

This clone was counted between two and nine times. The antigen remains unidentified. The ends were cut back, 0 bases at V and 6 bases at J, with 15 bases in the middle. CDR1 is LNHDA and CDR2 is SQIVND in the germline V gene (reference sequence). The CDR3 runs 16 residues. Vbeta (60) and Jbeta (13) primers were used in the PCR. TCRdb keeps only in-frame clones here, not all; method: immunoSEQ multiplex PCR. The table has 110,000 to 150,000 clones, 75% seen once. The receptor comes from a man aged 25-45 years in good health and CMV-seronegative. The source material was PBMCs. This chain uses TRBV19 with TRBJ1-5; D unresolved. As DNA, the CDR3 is TGTGCCAGTAGTATAGAACGTCCTCTTGGGCGTCAGCCCCAGCATTTT. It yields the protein CASSIERPLGRQPQHF.